A single sample is the source of the 26 T cell receptor beta chains below, sequenced in a study of T cell changes during pregnancy in multiple sclerosis. Using immunoSEQ multiplex PCR, the repertoire was profiled, and TCRdb retains in-frame clones only, with some absent. The table includes about 80,000 clones, around 92% detected once. This material consisted of peripheral blood, taken before pregnancy. These receptors were collected from a female donor with multiple sclerosis, enrolled in a pregnancy study.

The rearrangement uses TRBV20-1 and TRBJ2-1, with no clear D. With 3 bases removed from V and 8 bases from J, the gap between germline ends came to 8 bases. The germline CDR1 and CDR2 sequences are DFQATT and SNEGSKA (reference sequence). The CDR3 consists of 11 residues. CDR3 coding DNA: TGCAGTGCTAGCGTTGTCGATGAGCAGTTCTTC. It yields the protein CSASVVDEQFF.

V usage is TRBV5-1 and J usage is TRBJ1-6; 9 nucleotides align to TRBD1. J was trimmed by 13 bases and V by 7 bases; bases with no gene match: 12. The CDR3 sequence is 14 residues long. Germline V gene sequence: CDR1 SGHRS, CDR2 YFSETQ. The CDR3: CASGGGTGGDPLHF. The CDR3, as DNA: TGCGCCAGCGGTGGGGGAACAGGGGGCGACCCCCTCCACTTT.

The V gene is TRBV7-2, the J gene TRBJ1-2; 7 positions match TRBD1. Germline trimming cut 1 base from V and 4 bases from J; bases unmatched to any gene: 3. The CDR3 covers 14 residues. CDR1 and CDR2 (germline): SGHTA, FQGNSA. The CDR3 loop is CASSLVGQSYGYTF. Here the CDR3 DNA reads TGTGCCAGCAGCTTAGTGGGACAGAGCTATGGCTACACCTTC.

CDR3 nucleotide sequence: TGTGCCAGCAGCAGAATTGACCGGGAGGGCCCAGATACGCAGTATTTT. It is translated as CASSRIDREGPDTQYF. This chain joins TRBV11-2 and TRBJ2-3; 8 bases fit TRBD2. The V and J ends lost 5 bases and 4 bases, in that order; junction bases with no gene match: 11. The length of the CDR3 is 16 residues. Germline V lookup: CDR1 SGHAT, CDR2 FQNNGV.

This clone was recorded only once. The conserved phenylalanine or tryptophan normally closing the CDR3 is absent here, so this likely arose from a read error. It is unclear where the CDR3 begins or ends on the DNA, so no DNA is shown, and the CDR3 is as TCRdb lists it. The chain has TRBV5-1 and TRBJ1-6; TRBD1 is the table's D call, not checked against the DNA. Germline assignment: CDR1 SGHRS and CDR2 YFSETQ. A total of 8 residues make up the CDR3, ends included. The chain's CDR3 is CARPTVNL.

The DNA of the CDR3 is TGTGCCAGCAGCTTGATGTCAGATTCCAATGAGCAGTTCTTC. Translating it yields CASSLMSDSNEQFF. The chain recombines TRBV5-4 with TRBJ2-1; D is ambiguous. This CDR3 region has 14 residues. Germline loops: CDR1 SGHNT, CDR2 YYREEE (reference sequence). Trimming removed 1 base at V and 6 bases at J, with 11 bases between.

This chain links TRBV27 with TRBJ2-3; possibly TRBD1 for D (5 bases). Germline V gene data show CDR1 as MNHEY and CDR2 as SMNVEV (reference sequence). The CDR3 runs to 14 residues. Trimming removed 0 bases from V and 6 bases from J, with 10 bases in between. The CDR3 DNA sequence: TGTGCCAGCAGTTTATCACAGGTGGTCGATACGCAGTATTTT. This sequence encodes CASSLSQVVDTQYF.

This clone was observed once. The rearrangement uses TRBV9 and TRBJ1-2; 10 bases line up with TRBD1. The CDR3 is 20 residues long. Germline V gene data show CDR1 as SGDLS and CDR2 as YYNGEE. The J segment lost 3 bases and the V segment lost 2 bases, leaving 19 bases of the junction unmatched. The CDR3 spells CASSVQIRGGTGEADYGYTF. CDR3 bases: TGTGCCAGCAGCGTTCAAATACGTGGAGGGACAGGGGAGGCGGACTATGGCTACACCTTC.

This clone was observed a single time. The chain employs TRBV6-4 and TRBJ2-7; 12 bases line up with TRBD2. Germline CDR1 is MRHNA and CDR2 is SNTAGT. With V trimmed by 6 bases and J by 2 bases, 11 bases remained unmatched. This CDR3 comprises 17 residues. This chain's CDR3 is CASSGLAGGVPTYEQYF. CDR3 nucleotide sequence: TGTGCCAGCAGCGGTCTAGCGGGGGGGGTACCCACCTACGAGCAGTACTTC.

This rearrangement joins TRBV11-2 to TRBJ2-6, with a tentative D call TRBD2 (6 bases). Trimming took 5 bases from V and 1 from J, leaving 15 bases between them. CDR3 length: 17 residues. CDR1 and CDR2 from the germline V gene are SGHAT and FQNNGV. The CDR3 DNA reads as TGTGCCAGCAGCACCCGGGGGTCCGGGTCTGGGGCCAACGTCCTGACTTTC. As protein: CASSTRGSGSGANVLTF.

This chain joins TRBV5-1 and TRBJ2-3, with D tentatively TRBD2 (5 bases). Per the germline V gene, CDR1 is SGHRS and CDR2 is YFSETQ. With 1 base removed from V and 0 bases from J, the gap between germline ends came to 6 bases. There are 14 residues in the CDR3. Here the CDR3 DNA reads TGCGCCAGCAGCTTGTCGGGAAGCACAGATACGCAGTATTTT. Its translation: CASSLSGSTDTQYF.

The rearrangement links TRBV19 to TRBJ1-6; weak D call: TRBD1 (5 bases). Germline CDR1 is LNHDA and CDR2 is SQIVND (reference sequence). The CDR3 covers 14 residues. Trimming took off 9 bases at V and 10 bases at J, with 19 bases between the two ends. CDR3 DNA sequence: TGTGCCAGCGCCCGGGACCCCCGGGGGTCACCCCTCCACTTT. This translates into CASARDPRGSPLHF.

The chain uses TRBV7-8 and TRBJ2-1; no reliable D call. V was cut by 5 bases and J by 4 bases, with 6 bases left in between. Germline CDR1 reads SGHVS; CDR2 reads FQNEAQ. This CDR3 region has 12 residues. CDR3 loop: CASSLRYNEQFF. CDR3 nucleotide sequence: TGTGCCAGCAGCCTGCGGTACAATGAGCAGTTCTTC.

In this sample, this clone turned up a few times. CDR3 amino acids: CASSVGVSNQPQHF. The CDR3 DNA reads as TGTGCCAGCAGCGTAGGTGTAAGCAATCAGCCCCAGCATTTT. The rearrangement uses TRBV9 and TRBJ1-5; D not certain. From germline, CDR1 is SGDLS and CDR2 YYNGEE. The CDR3 has 14 residues. The ends were cut back, 0 bases at V and 1 base at J, with 5 bases in the middle.

V gene TRBV9 combines with J gene TRBJ1-5; D remains unclear. This CDR3 is 14 amino acids long. Trimming took 4 bases from V and 0 from J, leaving 8 bases between them. Germline assignment: CDR1 SGDLS and CDR2 YYNGEE. DNA for the CDR3: TGTGCCAGCAGCCCTCGGGGTAGCAATCAGCCCCAGCATTTT. This encodes CASSPRGSNQPQHF.

The chain is built from TRBV18 and TRBJ1-6; 8 nucleotides match TRBD1. Germline V lookup: CDR1 KGHSH, CDR2 LQKENI. CDR3 length: 15 residues. V dropped 4 bases and J dropped 7; count of bases not matched to a gene: 6. The CDR3 region is CASSRLDRGNSPLHF. In nucleotides, the CDR3 is TGTGCCAGCTCACGCCTCGACAGGGGAAATTCACCCCTCCACTTT.

This clone was counted a single time. CDR3 sequence reads: CASRTKGQSSSPLHF. Written as DNA, the CDR3 is TGTGCCAGCAGAACTAAGGGACAATCTAGTTCACCCCTCCACTTT. The chain joins TRBV6-6 to TRBJ1-6, with a tentative D call TRBD1 (6 bases). Germline-derived CDR1 and CDR2 are MNHNY and SVGAGI (reference sequence). V was trimmed by 6 bases and J by 9 bases, leaving 18 bases between them. The length of the CDR3 is 15 residues.

This chain links TRBV5-6 with TRBJ1-5; D may be TRBD1 (5 bases). Germline V gene data show CDR1 as SGHDT and CDR2 as YYEEEE. This CDR3 is built from 15 residues. The ends were cut back, 2 bases at V and 9 bases at J, with 18 bases in the middle. The CDR3 here is CASSFGWRGMGPQHF. CDR3 bases: TGTGCCAGCAGCTTTGGGTGGCGGGGGATGGGGCCCCAGCATTTT.

This clone was detected only once. The J gene is TRBJ1-1, the V gene TRBV13; 7 bases map to TRBD1. Losses at the gene ends were 2 bases for V and 5 bases for J; bases not matched to a gene: 8. CDR1 is PRHDT, CDR2 FYEKMQ, per germline (reference sequence). The CDR3 runs 15 residues. CDR3 amino acids: CASSLTTGVRTEAFF. The CDR3 nucleotides are TGTGCCAGCAGCTTAACTACAGGGGTACGGACTGAAGCTTTCTTT.

This sequence joins TRBV19 and TRBJ1-4, with D possibly matching TRBD1 (6 bases). The V and J ends lost 4 bases and 7 bases respectively, with 13 bases between them. Germline V CDR1 and CDR2: LNHDA, SQIVND (reference sequence). The CDR3 extends over 14 amino acids. The CDR3 protein is CASSTRTQGEKLFF. CDR3 in DNA: TGTGCCAGTAGTACGAGGACACAGGGTGAAAAACTGTTTTTT.

The genes are TRBV10-3 and TRBJ1-2, with a possible D match to TRBD1 (5 bases). The V end was cut by 8 bases, the J end by 6 bases, with 19 bases between. The CDR3 has 14 amino acids. Germline values: CDR1 ENHRY, CDR2 SYGVKD. The CDR3 region is CAIPNGGELDGYTF. As DNA, the CDR3 is TGTGCCATCCCCAACGGGGGGGAATTGGATGGCTACACCTTC.

This rearrangement joins TRBV7-8 to TRBJ2-3; D is unresolved. V lost 5 bases and J lost 2, with 11 bases in between. Per germline, CDR1 SGHVS and CDR2 FQNEAQ. This CDR3 has 14 residues. The CDR3 loop is CASSDIPNTDTQYF. The CDR3 nucleotides are TGTGCCAGCAGCGACATACCCAACACAGATACGCAGTATTTT. Filled out from reference TRBV7-8 and TRBJ2-3, the complete variable domain reads GAGVSQSPRYKVAKRGQDVALRCDPISGHVSLFWYQQALGQGPEFLTYFQNEAQLDKSGLPSDRFFAERPEGSVSTLKIQRTQQEDSAVYLCASSDIPNTDTQYFGPGTRLTVL.

This rearrangement joins TRBV30 to TRBJ2-2; 8 nucleotides align to TRBD2. With V trimmed by 0 bases and J by 3 bases, 6 bases remained unmatched. The CDR3 runs 16 residues. Germline CDR1 reads GTSNPN; CDR2 reads SVGIG (reference sequence). CDR3 in amino acids: CAWSVPGGEDTGELFF. CDR3 sequence (DNA): TGTGCCTGGAGTGTACCCGGGGGGGAAGACACCGGGGAGCTGTTTTTT.

The rearrangement uses TRBV7-6 and TRBJ2-7, with 9 bases aligning to TRBD2. This CDR3 is built from 17 residues. V shed 1 base, J shed 1 base, and the junction held 8 bases outside the gene matches. Looked up from germline, CDR1 is SGHVS and CDR2 is FNYEAQ. This chain's CDR3 is CASSLDLATSGSYEQYF. Here the CDR3 DNA reads TGTGCCAGCAGCTTAGACCTGGCGACTAGCGGTTCCTACGAGCAGTACTTC. Full variable domain (outside the CDR3, taken from reference TRBV7-6 and TRBJ2-7): GAGVSQSPRYKVTKRGQDVALRCDPISGHVSLYWYRQALGQGPEFLTYFNYEAQQDKSGLPNDRFSAERPEGSISTLTIQRTEQRDSAMYRCASSLDLATSGSYEQYFGPGTRLTVT.

The V gene is TRBV7-9, the J gene TRBJ1-5; D may be TRBD1 (5 bases). With 10 bases removed from V and 7 bases from J, the gap between germline ends came to 14 bases. Germline values: CDR1 SEHNR, CDR2 FQNEAQ (reference sequence). This CDR3 spans 12 amino acids. The CDR3 nucleotides are TGTGCCATCACGACGCAGGGCCAGCCCCAGCATTTT. Its translation: CAITTQGQPQHF.

This rearrangement joins TRBV27 to TRBJ1-2, with 8 nucleotides matching TRBD1. Germline trimming cut 5 bases from V and 7 bases from J; bases unmatched to any gene: 6. The CDR3 covers 13 residues. Germline lookup yields CDR1 MNHEY and CDR2 SMNVEV (reference sequence). CDR3 sequence reads: CASSGQGVSGYTF. As DNA, the CDR3 is TGTGCCAGCAGTGGACAGGGTGTGAGTGGCTACACCTTC.